A single sample is the source of the 17 T cell receptor beta chains below, sequenced in a study of T cells in Graves' hyperthyroidism and ophthalmopathy. The source material, RNA transcripts, was used to amplify TCR beta CDR3 regions. The HTBI primer set served for first-round RT-PCR of the TCR CDR3. TCRdb called the multiplex PCR reads again in MiXCR, with one record for every CDR3 protein. This sample has just over 550,000 distinct CDR3 sequences, with approximately 44% found just once. The sequencing sample was made of peripheral blood or thyroid tissue (not recorded which). Every receptor here comes from a woman aged 18-29 years with Graves' hyperthyroidism.

A word on this clonotype: Sequence at one end of the junction differs from germline and may be a read error. The chain combines TRBV10-3 with TRBJ2-7, with 15 bases lining up with TRBD2. The germline gives CDR1 ENHRY, CDR2 SYGVKD. This CDR3 is built from 16 residues. CDR3 bases: TGTGCCAGCAGTACCGGGACTAGCGGGAGGAGGTACGAGCAGTACTTC. It specifies CASSTGTSGRRYEQYF.

Regarding this clonotype: One end of the junction varies from germline; a read error may be responsible. The chain uses TRBV5-6 and TRBJ2-7; D is perhaps TRBD2 (6 bases). The germline V gene has CDR1 SGHDT and CDR2 YYEEEE. The CDR3 has 15 amino acids. CDR3 sequence reads: CANSTGGGTVYEQYF. In nucleotides, the CDR3 is TGTGCCAACAGCACAGGTGGCGGGACTGTCTACGAGCAGTACTTC. The whole variable domain, remainder taken from reference TRBV5-6 and TRBJ2-7, is DAGVTQSPTHLIKTRGQQVTLRCSPKSGHDTVSWYQQALGQGPQFIFQYYEEEERQRGNFPDRFSGHQFPNYSSELNVNALLLGDSALYLCANSTGGGTVYEQYFGPGTRLTVT.

In its sample, this clonotype was seen many times. The junction differs from germline at one of its ends, possibly a read error. The J gene is TRBJ1-2, the V gene TRBV7-9; 8 bases agree with TRBD1. Germline loops: CDR1 SEHNR, CDR2 FQNEAQ (reference sequence). The CDR3 has 13 amino acids. The CDR3 loop reads CASSQRTGLGYTF. The CDR3, as DNA: TGCGCCAGCAGCCAAAGGACAGGGCTTGGCTACACCTTC. Supplemented by reference TRBV7-9 and TRBJ1-2, the full variable domain reads DTGVSQNPRHKITKRGQNVTFRCDPISEHNRLYWYRQTLGQGPEFLTYFQNEAQLEKSRLLSDRFSAERPKGSFSTLEIQRTEQGDSAMYLCASSQRTGLGYTFGSGTRLTVV.

This clonotype has a count of ten or more. This sequence joins TRBV10-3 and TRBJ1-5; TRBD1 is a possible D gene (5 bases). Trimming took 6 bases from V and 5 from J, leaving 11 bases between them. This CDR3 contains 13 residues. Germline CDR1 reads ENHRY; CDR2 reads SYGVKD. CDR3 nucleotides: TGTGCCATCAGGGACGTCAGGGATCAGCCCCAGCATTTT. Translation gives CAIRDVRDQPQHF.

Only a few counts were recorded for this clonotype. The chain has TRBV9 and TRBJ1-4, with 9 bases identical to TRBD1. Per germline, CDR1 SGDLS and CDR2 YYNGEE. The length of the CDR3 is 15 residues. J lost 4 bases, V lost 4 bases, and 5 bases had no gene match. The CDR3 bases are TGTGCCAGCAGCTCAAGGACAGGGGTTAATGAAAAACTGTTTTTT. Amino acids: CASSSRTGVNEKLFF.

This clonotype has more than one count but fewer than ten. The V call is TRBV7-2, the J call TRBJ2-6; 10 bases fit TRBD1. Germline CDR1 and CDR2: SGHTA and FQGNSA. This CDR3 is built from 18 residues. The V segment lost 5 bases and the J segment 5 bases; nucleotides outside the gene matches: 12. The CDR3 sequence is CASSQLGQGPLWANVLTF. CDR3 bases: TGTGCCAGCAGCCAACTGGGACAGGGGCCACTATGGGCCAACGTCCTGACTTTC.

The CDR3 spells CATSDTPGTGGQTQYF. The CDR3 DNA is TGTGCCACCAGTGATACCCCCGGGACAGGGGGCCAGACCCAGTACTTC. V usage is TRBV24-1 and J usage is TRBJ2-5; 12 bases align to TRBD1. Per the germline V gene, CDR1 is KGHDR and CDR2 is SFDVKD. The CDR3 totals 16 residues. The trim removed 3 bases at V and 6 bases at J, leaving 7 bases unmatched.

On this clonotype itself: An end of the junction differs from the germline gene, which may be a read error. This CDR3 is CASSGDRDGQPQHF. CDR3 bases: TGTGCCAGCAGTGGAGACAGGGACGGTCAGCCCCAGCATTTT. The chain recombines TRBV10-3 with TRBJ1-5; 7 bases are a match to TRBD1. This CDR3 has 14 residues. Looked up from germline, CDR1 is ENHRY and CDR2 is SYGVKD.

As to this clonotype: A much larger clone lies one base from this, so it may be a read error. The rearrangement links TRBV7-8 to TRBJ1-2; D is undetermined. The CDR3 covers 14 residues. Per germline, CDR1 SGHVS and CDR2 FQNEAQ. CDR3 residues: CASSLARPDYGCTF. In nucleotides, the CDR3 is TGTGCCAGCAGCTTAGCGCGGCCAGATTATGGCTGCACCTTC. The variable domain in full, with the rest retrieved from reference TRBV7-8 and TRBJ1-2, is GAGVSQSPRYKVAKRGQDVALRCDPISGHVSLFWYQQALGQGPEFLTYFQNEAQLDKSGLPSDRFFAERPEGSVSTLKIQRTQQEDSAVYLCASSLARPDYGCTFGSGTRLTVV.

The chain recombines TRBV29-1 with TRBJ2-2; D is tentatively TRBD1 or TRBD2 (5 bases each). Trimming removed 7 bases at V and 4 bases at J, with 10 bases between. The V gene's germline CDR1 is SQVTM and CDR2 ANQGSEA. CDR3 size: 12 residues. The CDR3 DNA sequence: TGCAGCGCAGGGAGTGGCACCGGGGAGCTGTTTTTT. Its translation is CSAGSGTGELFF.

V and J are TRBV7-9 and TRBJ2-7; the D is unclear. V was cut by 6 bases and J by 0 bases, with 12 bases left in between. CDR1 and CDR2 (germline): SEHNR, FQNEAQ (reference sequence). The CDR3 runs to 14 residues. CDR3 loop: CASRIRDISYEQYF. For the CDR3, the DNA is TGTGCCAGCAGAATCCGAGACATCTCCTACGAGCAGTACTTC.

Turning to this clonotype: Likely a read error: the CDR3 ends without its conserved phenylalanine or tryptophan. The limits of the CDR3 on the DNA are not certain, so only TCRdb's listed CDR3 is given. The chain recombines TRBV7-9 with TRBJ2-7; TRBD2, the D gene given by the table, was not confirmed from the DNA. The CDR3 length equals 9 residues, ends included. Germline loops: CDR1 SEHNR, CDR2 FQNEAQ (reference sequence). The CDR3 region is CASSLALAG.

The table lists this clonotype with many counts. The chain employs TRBV10-2 and TRBJ2-7; 14 bases are a match to TRBD2. The germline CDR1 and CDR2 sequences are WSHSY and SAAADI. The CDR3 has 15 amino acids. V was clipped by 6 bases and J by 5 bases; unmatched bases: 6. DNA of the CDR3: TGCGCCAGCAGCCCGGGACTAGCGGGAGAAAACGAGCAGTACTTC. Encoded protein: CASSPGLAGENEQYF.

This chain joins TRBV9 and TRBJ1-2; D call uncertain. CDR3 length: 13 amino acids. Germline assignment: CDR1 SGDLS and CDR2 YYNGEE. The V gene lost 6 bases and the J gene lost 3 bases, with 12 bases spanning the gap. CDR3 protein: CASTTEDDYGYTF. The CDR3 DNA is TGTGCCAGCACCACGGAGGATGACTATGGCTACACCTTC.

This clonotype was observed once. The CDR3 loop is CASSEKVVNTEAFF. The CDR3 nucleotides are TGTGCCAGCAGCGAAAAGGTAGTGAACACTGAAGCTTTCTTT. This chain uses TRBV9 with TRBJ1-1; D unclear. Trimming shortened V by 3 bases and J by 0 bases, and 9 bases separated the two germline ends. The germline V gene has CDR1 SGDLS and CDR2 YYNGEE. This CDR3 contains 14 residues.

The V call is TRBV9, the J call TRBJ2-5, with 10 bases fitting TRBD2. The V gene end was trimmed by 2 bases and the J gene end by 4 bases; junction bases not matched to a gene: 5. Germline V CDR1 and CDR2: SGDLS, YYNGEE. The CDR3 has 15 residues. The CDR3 bases are TGTGCCAGCAGCGTCACCAGACTAGCGGGAGAGACCCAGTACTTC. Protein product: CASSVTRLAGETQYF. The full variable domain, completed using reference TRBV9 and TRBJ2-5, is DSGVTQTPKHLITATGQRVTLRCSPRSGDLSVYWYQQSLDQGLQFLIQYYNGEERAKGNILERFSAQQFPDLHSELNLSSLELGDSALYFCASSVTRLAGETQYFGPGTRLLVL.

This clonotype was counted at least ten times. The chain links TRBV25-1 to TRBJ1-3; no clear D. CDR1 is MGHDK and CDR2 is SYGVNS in the germline V gene. CDR3 size: 11 residues. V dropped 3 bases and J dropped 4 bases, with 1 base sitting between them. CDR3 DNA sequence: TGTGCCAGCAGTGAGGGAAACACCATATATTTT. Translation gives CASSEGNTIYF.